This T cell receptor (beta chain) was retrieved from a study of T cell responses to AZD1222 COVID-19 vaccine. Study results and limitations: Only 6 or 7 individuals given AZD1222 were seropositive at baseline.

CDR3 length equals 15 residues. V was trimmed by 1 base and J by 2 bases, leaving 9 bases between them. Germline CDR1 and CDR2: LGHNA and YNFKEQ. In the case of this clone: Its antigen remains unknown.

The assay was immunoSEQ multiplex PCR, and TCRdb's table has in-frame clones only and misses some. There are some 200,000 clones in the sample; over 85% occur only once, and approximately 4% lies in the top ten. Sequencing was performed on peripheral blood, taken 28 days after the second dose of the MenACWY control vaccine. This receptor was identified in an adult who received the MenACWY meningococcal vaccine as a control. The chain joins TRBV4-2 to TRBJ1-3; the D is unclear. CDR3 in DNA: TGTGCCAGCAGCCAAGTAAGCGACCCTGGAAACACCATATATTTT. This codes for CASSQVSDPGNTIYF.